Below, one T cell receptor (beta chain) is given with its context. Its target is not known. This entry is derived from a study of vaccination and CD4 T cells after COVID-19. Background on the study: Post-COVID samples were collected a median around 99 days following diagnosis, spanning 35 to 161. General study points: Spike mono-reactive status applied to 304 of 307 vaccine-specific clones in convalescent patients.

Sample treatment: roughly 10-day PBMC culture with coronavirus spike peptide pools or control peptides (ViraFEST assay). The Oncomine TCR Beta short-read assay was applied to DNA of cultured CD4+ T cells. Genomic DNA was taken out of cultured CD4+ T cells by extraction. From the PCR reads, TCRdb called clonotypes with MiXCR, one entry per CDR3 protein. The profile shows under 9,500 distinct CDR3 sequences, 55% to 70% of them singletons. This CDR3 is built from 15 residues. Germline V gene data show CDR1 as SEHNR and CDR2 as FQNEAQ (reference sequence). V lost 1 base, J lost 8 bases, and 8 bases stayed unmatched.

Source material: CD4+ T cells from blood, cultured in vitro. This TCR was sampled from a human donor who had recovered from COVID-19. V and J are TRBV7-9 and TRBJ1-2; 9 bases are shared with TRBD1. The CDR3 reads CASSLGTGARYGYTF. The CDR3 nucleotides are TGTGCCAGCAGCTTAGGGACAGGGGCAAGGTACGGCTACACCTTC.